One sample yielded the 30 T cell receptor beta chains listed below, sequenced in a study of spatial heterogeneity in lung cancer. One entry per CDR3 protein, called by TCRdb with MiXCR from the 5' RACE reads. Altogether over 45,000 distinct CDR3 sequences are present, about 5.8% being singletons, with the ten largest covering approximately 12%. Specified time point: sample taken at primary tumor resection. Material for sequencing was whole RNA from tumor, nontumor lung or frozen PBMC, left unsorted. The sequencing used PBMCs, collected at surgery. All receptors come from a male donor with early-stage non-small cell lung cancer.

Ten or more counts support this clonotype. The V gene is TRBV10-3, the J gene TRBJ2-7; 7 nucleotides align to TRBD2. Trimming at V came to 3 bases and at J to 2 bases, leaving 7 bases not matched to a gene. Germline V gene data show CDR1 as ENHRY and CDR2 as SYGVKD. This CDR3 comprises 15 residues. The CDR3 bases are TGTGCCATCAGTGAAACGCGGGCGGGAGCCTACGAGCAGTACTTC. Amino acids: CAISETRAGAYEQYF.

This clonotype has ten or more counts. The CDR3 DNA reads TGTGCCAGCAGCTTAAGACTAGCGGGAGAGGACTACAATGAGCAGTTCTTC. It is translated as CASSLRLAGEDYNEQFF. The gene calls are TRBV7-3 and TRBJ2-1, with TRBD2 identical over 12 bases. Germline trimming cut 1 base from V and 3 bases from J; bases unmatched to any gene: 4. Germline assignment: CDR1 SGHTA and CDR2 FQGTGA. The CDR3 is 17 residues long.

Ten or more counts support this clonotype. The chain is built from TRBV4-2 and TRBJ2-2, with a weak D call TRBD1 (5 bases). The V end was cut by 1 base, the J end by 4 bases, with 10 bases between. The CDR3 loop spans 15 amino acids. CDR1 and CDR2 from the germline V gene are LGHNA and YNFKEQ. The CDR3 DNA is TGTGCCAGCAGCCAAGTCTCAAGGGGCACCGGGGAGCTGTTTTTT. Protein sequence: CASSQVSRGTGELFF.

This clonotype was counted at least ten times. CDR3 in DNA: TGTGCCAGCAGCTACTACAATGAGCAGTTCTTC. Translation: CASSYYNEQFF. This chain links TRBV7-8 with TRBJ2-1, with D unresolved. V was pared by 4 bases and J by 3 bases, with 1 base between. CDR1 is SGHVS, CDR2 FQNEAQ, per germline. The CDR3 totals 11 residues.

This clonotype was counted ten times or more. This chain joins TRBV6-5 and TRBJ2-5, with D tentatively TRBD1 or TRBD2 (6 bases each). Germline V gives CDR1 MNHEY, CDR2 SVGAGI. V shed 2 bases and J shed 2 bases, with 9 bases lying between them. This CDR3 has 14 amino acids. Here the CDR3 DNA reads TGTGCCAGCAGTTACGGGGGGCAGCAAGAGACCCAGTACTTC. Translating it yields CASSYGGQQETQYF.

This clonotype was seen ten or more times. The CDR3 region is CAIGQGYEQYF. The CDR3, as DNA: TGTGCCATCGGACAGGGCTACGAGCAGTACTTC. This chain links TRBV27 with TRBJ2-7, with TRBD1 matching over 8 bases. CDR1 and CDR2 (germline): MNHEY, SMNVEV (reference sequence). V was clipped by 10 bases and J by 3 bases; unmatched bases: 2. This CDR3 contains 11 residues.

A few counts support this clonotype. Here the CDR3 reads CSARWGVGNQPQHF. CDR3 coding DNA: TGCAGTGCTAGATGGGGGGTGGGCAATCAGCCCCAGCATTTT. This chain connects TRBV20-1 to TRBJ1-5, with D perhaps TRBD1 (5 bases). V lost 2 bases to trimming and J lost 2 bases, with 10 bases between them. Germline-derived CDR1 and CDR2 are DFQATT and SNEGSKA (reference sequence). The CDR3 consists of 14 residues.

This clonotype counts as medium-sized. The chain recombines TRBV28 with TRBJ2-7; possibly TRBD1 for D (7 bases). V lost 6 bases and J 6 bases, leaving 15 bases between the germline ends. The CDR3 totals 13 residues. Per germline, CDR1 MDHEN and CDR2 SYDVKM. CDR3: CASSLGTAGEQYF. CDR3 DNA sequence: TGTGCCAGCAGCCTAGGGACAGCGGGCGAGCAGTACTTC.

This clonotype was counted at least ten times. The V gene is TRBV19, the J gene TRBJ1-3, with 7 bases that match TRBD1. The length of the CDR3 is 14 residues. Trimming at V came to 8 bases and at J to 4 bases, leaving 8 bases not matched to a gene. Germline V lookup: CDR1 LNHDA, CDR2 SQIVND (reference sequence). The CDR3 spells CASGDRAWGNTIYF. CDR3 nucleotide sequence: TGTGCCAGTGGGGACAGAGCGTGGGGAAACACCATATATTTT.

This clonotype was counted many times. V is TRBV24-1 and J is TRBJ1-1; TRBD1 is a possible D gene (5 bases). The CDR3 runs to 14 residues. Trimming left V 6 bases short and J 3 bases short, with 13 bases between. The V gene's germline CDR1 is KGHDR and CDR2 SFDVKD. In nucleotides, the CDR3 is TGTGCCACCAGTACCCCCAGGGAGTACACTGAAGCTTTCTTT. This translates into CATSTPREYTEAFF.

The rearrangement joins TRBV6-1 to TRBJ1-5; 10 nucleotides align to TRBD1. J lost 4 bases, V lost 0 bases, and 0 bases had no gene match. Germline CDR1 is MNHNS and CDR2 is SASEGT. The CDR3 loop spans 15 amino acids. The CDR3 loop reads CASSEAGQGNQPQHF. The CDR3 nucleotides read TGTGCCAGCAGTGAAGCGGGACAGGGGAATCAGCCCCAGCATTTT.

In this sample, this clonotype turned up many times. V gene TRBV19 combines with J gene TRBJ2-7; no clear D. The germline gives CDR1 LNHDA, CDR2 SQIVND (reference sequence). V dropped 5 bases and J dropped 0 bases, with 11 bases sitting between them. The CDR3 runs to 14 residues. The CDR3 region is CASSAYTSSYEQYF. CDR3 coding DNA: TGTGCCAGTAGTGCCTACACGAGCTCCTACGAGCAGTACTTC. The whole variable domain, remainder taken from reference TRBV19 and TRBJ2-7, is DGGITQSPKYLFRKEGQNVTLSCEQNLNHDAMYWYRQDPGQGLRLIYYSQIVNDFQKGDIAEGYSVSREKKESFPLTVTSAQKNPTAFYLCASSAYTSSYEQYFGPGTRLTVT.

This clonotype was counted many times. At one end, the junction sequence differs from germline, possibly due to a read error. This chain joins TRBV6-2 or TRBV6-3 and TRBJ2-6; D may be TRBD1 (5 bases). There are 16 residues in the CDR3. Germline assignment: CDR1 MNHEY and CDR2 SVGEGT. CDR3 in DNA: TGTGCCAGCCTTCGCTCGCCCTCAGTTGGGGCCAACGTCCCGACTTTC. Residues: CASLRSPSVGANVPTF.

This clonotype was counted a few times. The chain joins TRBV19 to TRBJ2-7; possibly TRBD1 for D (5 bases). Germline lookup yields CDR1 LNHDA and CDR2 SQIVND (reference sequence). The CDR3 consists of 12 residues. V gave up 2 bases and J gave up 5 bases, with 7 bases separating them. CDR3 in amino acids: CASSISRDEQYF. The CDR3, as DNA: TGTGCCAGTAGTATATCCAGGGACGAGCAGTACTTC.

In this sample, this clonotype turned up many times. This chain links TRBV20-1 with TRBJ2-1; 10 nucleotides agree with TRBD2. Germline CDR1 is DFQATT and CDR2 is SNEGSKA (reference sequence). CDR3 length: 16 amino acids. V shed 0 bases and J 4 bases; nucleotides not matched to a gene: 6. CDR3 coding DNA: TGCAGTGCTAGAGATCTCCTAGCGGGAGATTACAATGAGCAGTTCTTC. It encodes CSARDLLAGDYNEQFF.

The CDR3 DNA is TGTGCCACCCTAGCGGGAGTAGGTGAAACCGGGGAGCTGTTTTTT. Protein sequence: CATLAGVGETGELFF. V usage is TRBV19 and J usage is TRBJ2-2, with TRBD2 identical over 10 bases. CDR3 length: 15 amino acids. With V trimmed by 10 bases and J by 5 bases, 10 bases remained unmatched. Germline V CDR1 and CDR2: LNHDA, SQIVND (reference sequence). The complete variable domain, with remaining parts taken from reference TRBV19 and TRBJ2-2, reads DGGITQSPKYLFRKEGQNVTLSCEQNLNHDAMYWYRQDPGQGLRLIYYSQIVNDFQKGDIAEGYSVSREKKESFPLTVTSAQKNPTAFYLCATLAGVGETGELFFGEGSRLTVL.

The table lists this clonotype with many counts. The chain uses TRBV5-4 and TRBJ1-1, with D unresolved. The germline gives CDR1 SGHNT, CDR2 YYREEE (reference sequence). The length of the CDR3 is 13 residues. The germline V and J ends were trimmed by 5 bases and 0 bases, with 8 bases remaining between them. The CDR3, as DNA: TGTGCCAGCAGTGTCCCCATGAACACTGAAGCTTTCTTT. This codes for CASSVPMNTEAFF.

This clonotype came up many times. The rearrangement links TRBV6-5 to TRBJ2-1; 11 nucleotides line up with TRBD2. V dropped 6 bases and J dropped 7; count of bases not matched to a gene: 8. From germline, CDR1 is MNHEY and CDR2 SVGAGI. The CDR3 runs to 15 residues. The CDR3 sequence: CASRSTSGSINEQFF. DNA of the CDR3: TGTGCCAGCAGATCAACTAGCGGGAGTATTAATGAGCAGTTCTTC.

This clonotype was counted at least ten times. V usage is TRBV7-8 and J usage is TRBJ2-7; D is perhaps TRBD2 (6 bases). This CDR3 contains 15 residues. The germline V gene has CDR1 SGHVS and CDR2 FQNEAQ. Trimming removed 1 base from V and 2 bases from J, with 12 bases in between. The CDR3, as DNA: TGTGCCAGCAGCTTAGGCGCGGGATTTACCTACGAGCAGTACTTC. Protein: CASSLGAGFTYEQYF.

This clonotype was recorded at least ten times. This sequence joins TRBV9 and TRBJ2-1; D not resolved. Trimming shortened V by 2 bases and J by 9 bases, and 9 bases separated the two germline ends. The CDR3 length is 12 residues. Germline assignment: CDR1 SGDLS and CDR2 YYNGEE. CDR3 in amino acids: CASSVSWGEQFF. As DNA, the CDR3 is TGTGCCAGCAGCGTGAGCTGGGGTGAGCAGTTCTTC. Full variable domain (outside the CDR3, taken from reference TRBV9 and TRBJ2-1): DSGVTQTPKHLITATGQRVTLRCSPRSGDLSVYWYQQSLDQGLQFLIQYYNGEERAKGNILERFSAQQFPDLHSELNLSSLELGDSALYFCASSVSWGEQFFGPGTRLTVL.

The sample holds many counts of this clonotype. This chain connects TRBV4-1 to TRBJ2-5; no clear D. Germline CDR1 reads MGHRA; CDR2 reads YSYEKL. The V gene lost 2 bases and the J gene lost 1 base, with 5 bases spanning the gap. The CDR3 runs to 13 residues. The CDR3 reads CASSQLFQETQYF. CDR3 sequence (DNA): TGCGCCAGCAGCCAATTATTCCAAGAGACCCAGTACTTC.

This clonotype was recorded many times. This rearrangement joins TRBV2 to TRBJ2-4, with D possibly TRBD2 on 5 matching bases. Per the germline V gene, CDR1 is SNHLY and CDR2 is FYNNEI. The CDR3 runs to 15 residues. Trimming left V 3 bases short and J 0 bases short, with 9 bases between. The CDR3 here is CASSDPSGAKNIQYF. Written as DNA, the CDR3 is TGTGCCAGCAGTGACCCGAGCGGAGCCAAAAACATTCAGTACTTC.

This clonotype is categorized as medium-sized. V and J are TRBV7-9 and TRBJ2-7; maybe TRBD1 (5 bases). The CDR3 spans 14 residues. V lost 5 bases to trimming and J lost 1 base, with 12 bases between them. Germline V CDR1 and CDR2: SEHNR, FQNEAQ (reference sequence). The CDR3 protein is CASSTRQSSYEQYF. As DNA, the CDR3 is TGTGCCAGCAGCACTCGACAGAGTTCCTACGAGCAGTACTTC.

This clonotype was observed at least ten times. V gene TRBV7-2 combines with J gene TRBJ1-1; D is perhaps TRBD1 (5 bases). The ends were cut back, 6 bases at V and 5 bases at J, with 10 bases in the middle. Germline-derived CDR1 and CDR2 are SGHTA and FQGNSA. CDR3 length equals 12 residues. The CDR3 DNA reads TGTGCCAGCAGTCGTCAGGGTACTGAAGCTTTCTTT. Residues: CASSRQGTEAFF.

The CDR3 region is CASSQGGRNTEAFF. The CDR3 DNA reads as TGTGCCAGCAGCCAAGGGGGTCGGAACACTGAAGCTTTCTTT. The rearrangement links TRBV3-1 to TRBJ1-1, with D unresolved. The V gene's germline CDR1 is LGHDT and CDR2 YNNKEL (reference sequence). The CDR3 contains 14 residues. V shed 1 base and J shed 1 base, with 7 bases lying between them.

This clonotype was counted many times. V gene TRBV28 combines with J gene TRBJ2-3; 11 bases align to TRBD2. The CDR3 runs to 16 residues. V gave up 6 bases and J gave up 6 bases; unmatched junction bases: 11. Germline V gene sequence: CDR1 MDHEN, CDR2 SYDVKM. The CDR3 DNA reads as TGTGCCAGCAGCTCTGAGGGACTAGCGGTCTGGGATACGCAGTATTTT. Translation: CASSSEGLAVWDTQYF.

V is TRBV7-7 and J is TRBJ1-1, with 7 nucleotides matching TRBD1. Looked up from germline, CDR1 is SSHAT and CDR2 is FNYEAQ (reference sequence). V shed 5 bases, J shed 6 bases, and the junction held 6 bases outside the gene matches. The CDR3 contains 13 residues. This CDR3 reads CASSPDRLAEAFF. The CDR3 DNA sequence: TGTGCCAGCAGCCCGGACAGGTTGGCTGAAGCTTTCTTT. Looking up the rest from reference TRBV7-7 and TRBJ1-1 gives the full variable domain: GAGVSQSPRYKVTKRGQDVTLRCDPISSHATLYWYQQALGQGPEFLTYFNYEAQPDKSGLPSDRFSAERPEGSISTLTIQRTEQRDSAMYRCASSPDRLAEAFFGQGTRLTVV.

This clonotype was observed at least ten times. CDR3: CASRIQGVRGEAFF. The CDR3 DNA sequence: TGTGCCAGCAGGATACAGGGGGTTAGGGGTGAAGCTTTCTTT. This chain links TRBV28 with TRBJ1-1; 8 bases are a match to TRBD1. The CDR3 is 14 residues long. With 6 bases clipped from V and 7 bases from J, the junction kept 10 bases outside the gene matches. CDR1 and CDR2 from the germline V gene are MDHEN and SYDVKM.

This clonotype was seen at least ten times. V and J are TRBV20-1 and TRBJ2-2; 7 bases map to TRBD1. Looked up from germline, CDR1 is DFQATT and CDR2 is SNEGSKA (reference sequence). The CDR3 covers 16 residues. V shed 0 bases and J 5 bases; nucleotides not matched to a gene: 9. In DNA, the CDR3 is TGCAGTGCTAGAGATAATCAGGGGGTGTGGACCGGGGAGCTGTTTTTT. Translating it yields CSARDNQGVWTGELFF.

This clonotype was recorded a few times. For the CDR3, the DNA is TGCAGCGTTGTAATAGCGAACTCCTACGAGCAGTACTTC. Amino acids: CSVVIANSYEQYF. This chain links TRBV29-1 with TRBJ2-7; D may be TRBD2 (5 bases). V was pared by 4 bases and J by 0 bases, with 10 bases between. The germline V gene encodes CDR1 SQVTM and CDR2 ANQGSEA. CDR3 size: 13 residues.